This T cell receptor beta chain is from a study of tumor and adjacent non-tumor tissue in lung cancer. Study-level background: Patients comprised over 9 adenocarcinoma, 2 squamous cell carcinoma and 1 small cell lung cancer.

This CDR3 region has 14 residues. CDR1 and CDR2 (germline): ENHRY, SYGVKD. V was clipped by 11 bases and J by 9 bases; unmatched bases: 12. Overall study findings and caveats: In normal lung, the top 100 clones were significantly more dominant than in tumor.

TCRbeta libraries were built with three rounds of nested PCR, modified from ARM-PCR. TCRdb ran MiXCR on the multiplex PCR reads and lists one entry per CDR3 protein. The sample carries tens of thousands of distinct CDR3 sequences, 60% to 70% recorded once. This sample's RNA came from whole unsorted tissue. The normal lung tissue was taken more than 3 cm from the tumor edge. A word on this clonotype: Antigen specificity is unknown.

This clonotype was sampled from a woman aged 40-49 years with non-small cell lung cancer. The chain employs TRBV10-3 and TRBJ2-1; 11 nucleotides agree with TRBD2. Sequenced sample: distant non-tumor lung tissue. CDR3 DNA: TGTGCCGTCGGAGTAGCGGGAGGGCCGGGTGAGCAGTTCTTC. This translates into CAVGVAGGPGEQFF.